The source of this T cell receptor (beta chain) is a study of CD8 T cells in Susac syndrome. cDNA came from about 0.5 to 1 ug RNA primed by random hexamers. With immunoSEQ multiplex PCR, TCR beta CDR3 was amplified across 54 Vbeta and 13 Jbeta. One entry per CDR3 protein, called by TCRdb with MiXCR from the immunoSEQ multiplex PCR reads. The sample has approximately 300,000 distinct CDR3 sequences; 75% to 90% are singletons. The CDR3 is 11 amino acids. Germline CDR1 is SGHAT and CDR2 is FQNNGV. V lost 6 bases to trimming and J lost 9 bases, with 9 bases between them. CD8+ and CD4+ T cells from blood underwent TCR beta sequencing. Treatment-naive patients with stable or active relapsing-remitting disease served as multiple sclerosis controls. It was negative isolation that provided the CD8+ and CD4+ T cells, whereas TEMRA cells were enriched by FACS.

This clonotype originated in a human donor with multiple sclerosis. Sequencing was done on a sample of CD8+ T cells from PBMCs. The chain uses TRBV11-2 and TRBJ2-1; no definite D call. CDR3 amino acids: CASRNTPEQFF. DNA for the CDR3: TGTGCCAGCAGAAATACACCTGAGCAGTTCTTC. Variable domain in full (rest from reference TRBV11-2 and TRBJ2-1): EAGVAQSPRYKIIEKRQSVAFWCNPISGHATLYWYQQILGQGPKLLIQFQNNGVVDDSQLPKDRFSAERLKGVDSTLKIQPAKLEDSAVYLCASRNTPEQFFGPGTRLTVL.